Listed below are T cell receptor beta chains from one sample, sequenced in a study of cytomegalovirus exposure and HLA in healthy donors. The method was immunoSEQ multiplex PCR; TCRdb's version includes in-frame clones alone and lacks a portion of them. The profile shows over 100,000 clones, approximately 87% of them singletons. The sequenced sample was PBMCs. These receptors were obtained from a man aged 40-49 years in good health and CMV-seronegative. Both conserved end residues are part of each CDR3. Each record gives: D gene, J gene, clone size, V gene, CDR3 protein, CDR3 DNA. The D gene is left open where the match is weak. Clone size appears in some rows only: once, few, many, or a class for an expanded clone.

d_call: NA; j_call: TRBJ2-7; clone_size: NA; v_call: TRBV7-3; cdr3_aa: CASSLRVRRYEQYF; cdr3_nt: TGTGCCAGCAGCTTAAGGGTGAGGAGGTACGAGCAGTACTTC
d_call: TRBD2; j_call: TRBJ2-1; clone_size: NA; v_call: TRBV19; cdr3_aa: CASSTSGSESNEQFF; cdr3_nt: TGTGCCAGTAGTACTAGCGGGAGCGAGAGCAATGAGCAGTTCTTC
d_call: TRBD2; j_call: TRBJ2-7; clone_size: few; v_call: TRBV4-3; cdr3_aa: CASSRGREKSYEQYF; cdr3_nt: TGCGCCAGCAGCCGCGGGAGAGAAAAATCTTACGAGCAGTACTTC
d_call: NA; j_call: TRBJ2-6; clone_size: NA; v_call: TRBV9; cdr3_aa: CASSDPDRFSLSLSGANVLTF; cdr3_nt: TGTGCCAGCAGCGACCCCGACAGGTTCTCATTGAGCCTATCTGGGGCCAACGTCCTGACTTTC
d_call: NA; j_call: TRBJ2-1; clone_size: NA; v_call: TRBV5-3; cdr3_aa: CARSLRQGDNEQFF; cdr3_nt: TGTGCCAGAAGCTTAAGGCAGGGTGACAATGAGCAGTTCTTC
d_call: TRBD1; j_call: TRBJ1-4; clone_size: NA; v_call: TRBV2; cdr3_aa: CASIGTAEKLFF; cdr3_nt: TGTGCCAGCATCGGGACAGCAGAAAAACTGTTTTTT
d_call: TRBD1; j_call: TRBJ1-1; clone_size: NA; v_call: TRBV7-9; cdr3_aa: CSSSAQGGTEAFF; cdr3_nt: TGTTCCAGCAGCGCCCAGGGGGGCACTGAAGCTTTCTTT
d_call: NA; j_call: TRBJ2-1; clone_size: few; v_call: TRBV5-1; cdr3_aa: CASSLGDTSYNEQFF; cdr3_nt: TGCGCCAGCAGCTTGGGGGACACCTCCTACAATGAGCAGTTCTTC
d_call: TRBD1; j_call: TRBJ1-4; clone_size: NA; v_call: TRBV10-3; cdr3_aa: CAIRGTGEKLFF; cdr3_nt: TGTGCCATCAGAGGGACAGGGGAAAAACTGTTTTTT
d_call: TRBD1; j_call: TRBJ1-5; clone_size: NA; v_call: TRBV29-1; cdr3_aa: CSVGTGDDQPQHF; cdr3_nt: TGCAGCGTTGGGACAGGGGACGATCAGCCCCAGCATTTT
d_call: NA; j_call: TRBJ1-2; clone_size: NA; v_call: TRBV5-1; cdr3_aa: CASSLDSNYGYTF; cdr3_nt: TGCGCCAGCAGCTTGGACAGTAACTATGGCTACACCTTC
d_call: TRBD1; j_call: TRBJ2-3; clone_size: NA; v_call: TRBV2; cdr3_aa: CASSPWTGDTDTQYF; cdr3_nt: TGTGCCAGCAGTCCATGGACAGGGGACACAGATACGCAGTATTTT
d_call: TRBD2; j_call: TRBJ2-1; clone_size: NA; v_call: TRBV6-5; cdr3_aa: CASSSLAGGAYNEQFF; cdr3_nt: TGTGCCAGCAGTTCCTTAGCGGGAGGGGCCTACAATGAGCAGTTCTTC
d_call: NA; j_call: TRBJ1-6; clone_size: NA; v_call: TRBV5-5; cdr3_aa: CASSFVALSYNSPLHF; cdr3_nt: TGTGCCAGCAGCTTTGTAGCTCTCTCCTATAATTCACCCCTCCACTTT
d_call: NA; j_call: TRBJ2-1; clone_size: NA; v_call: TRBV7-2; cdr3_aa: CASLPDIFYNEQFF; cdr3_nt: TGTGCCAGCCTACCGGACATTTTCTACAATGAGCAGTTCTTC
d_call: NA; j_call: TRBJ1-1; clone_size: few; v_call: TRBV4-3; cdr3_aa: CASSQDRGDSEAFF; cdr3_nt: TGCGCCAGCAGCCAAGATCGGGGTGATTCTGAAGCTTTCTTT
d_call: NA; j_call: TRBJ2-6; clone_size: once; v_call: TRBV19; cdr3_aa: CASSSRGWVGANVLTF; cdr3_nt: TGTGCCAGTAGTTCGCGAGGGTGGGTTGGGGCCAACGTCCTGACTTTC
d_call: NA; j_call: TRBJ1-5; clone_size: NA; v_call: TRBV16; cdr3_aa: CASSQSTGSNQPQHF; cdr3_nt: TGTGCCAGCAGCCAATCGACGGGGTCCAATCAGCCCCAGCATTTT
d_call: NA; j_call: TRBJ2-3; clone_size: NA; v_call: TRBV4-1; cdr3_aa: CATQEGETDTQYF; cdr3_nt: TGCGCCACCCAAGAGGGGGAAACAGATACGCAGTATTTT
d_call: NA; j_call: TRBJ2-7; clone_size: NA; v_call: TRBV19; cdr3_aa: CASSIKPGYEQYF; cdr3_nt: TGTGCCAGTAGTATTAAGCCAGGATACGAGCAGTACTTC
d_call: NA; j_call: TRBJ1-2; clone_size: few; v_call: TRBV29-1; cdr3_aa: CSVGPDRDYGYTF; cdr3_nt: TGCAGCGTTGGGCCCGACAGAGACTATGGCTACACCTTC
d_call: TRBD2; j_call: TRBJ2-1; clone_size: NA; v_call: TRBV5-1; cdr3_aa: CASSSVAGTSGVNEQFF; cdr3_nt: TGCGCCAGCAGCTCGGTCGCCGGGACTAGCGGGGTCAATGAGCAGTTCTTC
d_call: NA; j_call: TRBJ2-5; clone_size: NA; v_call: TRBV14; cdr3_aa: CASSHLGRGQETQYF; cdr3_nt: TGTGCCAGCAGCCACCTAGGCAGGGGACAAGAGACCCAGTACTTC
d_call: NA; j_call: TRBJ2-1; clone_size: NA; v_call: TRBV4-3; cdr3_aa: CASSPNRIYNEQFF; cdr3_nt: TGCGCCAGCAGCCCTAACAGGATTTACAATGAGCAGTTCTTC
d_call: TRBD1; j_call: TRBJ1-5; clone_size: NA; v_call: TRBV10-3; cdr3_aa: CAISGDREVNSNQPQHF; cdr3_nt: TGTGCCATCAGTGGGGACAGGGAGGTCAATAGCAATCAGCCCCAGCATTTT
d_call: TRBD2; j_call: TRBJ2-1; clone_size: NA; v_call: TRBV27; cdr3_aa: CASTLLTSGSNNEQFF; cdr3_nt: TGTGCCAGCACTTTACTCACTAGCGGGAGTAATAATGAGCAGTTCTTC
d_call: TRBD1; j_call: TRBJ2-7; clone_size: NA; v_call: TRBV9; cdr3_aa: CASSPGQGYEQYF; cdr3_nt: TGTGCCAGCAGCCCCGGACAGGGCTACGAGCAGTACTTC
d_call: TRBD2; j_call: TRBJ2-3; clone_size: NA; v_call: TRBV7-6; cdr3_aa: CASSLRSSGEDTQYF; cdr3_nt: TGTGCCAGCAGCTTAAGGTCTAGCGGGGAGGATACGCAGTATTTT
d_call: NA; j_call: TRBJ2-2; clone_size: NA; v_call: TRBV7-9; cdr3_aa: CASSLLADGELFF; cdr3_nt: TGTGCCAGCAGCTTATTGGCGGACGGGGAGCTGTTTTTT
d_call: NA; j_call: TRBJ2-6; clone_size: NA; v_call: TRBV5-1; cdr3_aa: CASSLDSGANVLTF; cdr3_nt: TGCGCCAGCAGCTTGGATTCGGGGGCCAACGTCCTGACTTTC